The 27 T cell receptor beta chains in this list originate from one sample, sequenced in a study of T cells after posttransplantation cyclophosphamide. The table came from immunoSEQ multiplex PCR; TCRdb's copy has only in-frame clones and leaves some out. The sample shows about 30,000 clones, none of them appearing just once. The sample was PBMCs. The source of these receptors is a woman in her 30s in good health and a related stem cell transplant donor.

This clone was detected many times. CDR3 region: CASSQPGQGEQYF. The CDR3 DNA follows: TGTGCCAGCAGCCAGCCAGGGCAAGGTGAGCAGTACTTC. The chain employs TRBV4-2 and TRBJ2-7; tentatively, D is TRBD1 (5 bases). CDR1 LGHNA and CDR2 YNFKEQ come from the germline V gene. The CDR3 totals 13 residues. V lost 3 bases, J lost 7 bases, and 13 bases lay in between.

This clone was found many times. The chain links TRBV4-1 to TRBJ1-5; D is possibly TRBD1 (5 bases). The V gene's germline CDR1 is MGHRA and CDR2 YSYEKL. The CDR3 runs 17 residues. Trimming shortened V by 4 bases and J by 7 bases, and 23 bases separated the two germline ends. The CDR3 spells CASSPLERGWRGQPQHF. DNA for the CDR3: TGCGCCAGCAGCCCGCTCGAAAGGGGCTGGAGGGGCCAGCCCCAGCATTTT.

At least ten counts were recorded for this clone. The chain combines TRBV28 with TRBJ1-1, with D unclear. The V end lost 1 base, the J end lost 0 bases, and 3 bases lay between the germline ends. The CDR3 extends over 13 amino acids. The V gene's germline CDR1 is MDHEN and CDR2 SYDVKM. Here the CDR3 reads CASSLYMNTEAFF. As DNA, the CDR3 is TGTGCCAGCAGTTTATATATGAACACTGAAGCTTTCTTT.

This clone was detected ten times or more. V and J are TRBV4-3 and TRBJ2-7, with TRBD1 matching over 9 bases. The V and J ends lost 3 bases and 2 bases, in that order; junction bases with no gene match: 8. The CDR3 is made up of 16 amino acids. Per the germline V gene, CDR1 is LGHNA and CDR2 is YSLEER. CDR3 DNA: TGCGCCAGCAGCCACGAACAGGGGGCAGCCCCCTACGAGCAGTACTTC. This sequence encodes CASSHEQGAAPYEQYF.

The sample holds many counts of this clone. Written as DNA, the CDR3 is TGTGCCAGCAGCGACGGACACCAAGCCTACGAGCAGTACTTC. Its translation is CASSDGHQAYEQYF. This chain connects TRBV7-9 to TRBJ2-7, with D tentatively TRBD1 (5 bases). Looked up from germline, CDR1 is SEHNR and CDR2 is FQNEAQ (reference sequence). Trimming left V 5 bases short and J 2 bases short, with 13 bases between. This CDR3 is built from 14 residues. The variable domain in full, completed from reference TRBV7-9 and TRBJ2-7, reads DTGVSQNPRHKITKRGQNVTFRCDPISEHNRLYWYRQTLGQGPEFLTYFQNEAQLEKSRLLSDRFSAERPKGSFSTLEIQRTEQGDSAMYLCASSDGHQAYEQYFGPGTRLTVT.

This clone appeared many times. This sequence joins TRBV6-2 or TRBV6-3 and TRBJ1-1; no clear D gene. CDR3 length equals 12 residues. Germline V lookup: CDR1 MNHEY, CDR2 SVGEGT. V was shortened by 0 bases and J by 8 bases, with 7 bases between the two germline ends. The DNA for the CDR3 is TGTGCCAGCAGTTACTCGCAGAGGGAAGCTTTCTTT. This codes for CASSYSQREAFF.

There are a few counts of this clone. This chain uses TRBV12-3 or TRBV12-4 with TRBJ1-1, with D unresolved. The CDR3 length is 14 residues. Trimming shortened V by 7 bases and J by 1 base, and 13 bases separated the two germline ends. The CDR3 bases are TGTGCCAGCACCTTGAGGGCGCGGAACACTGAAGCTTTCTTT. This encodes CASTLRARNTEAFF.

This clone has ten or more counts. The V gene is TRBV6-1, the J gene TRBJ2-6; the D gene is possibly TRBD1 (6 bases). This CDR3 region has 15 residues. With 5 bases removed from V and 0 bases from J, the gap between germline ends came to 8 bases. Germline V gene sequence: CDR1 MNHNS, CDR2 SASEGT. DNA for the CDR3: TGTGCCAGCAGTCTACAGGGCTCTGGGGCCAACGTCCTGACTTTC. Amino acid sequence: CASSLQGSGANVLTF.

The chain uses TRBV29-1 and TRBJ2-5, with D perhaps matching TRBD2 (5 bases). CDR3 size: 13 residues. The V end lost 2 bases, the J end lost 7 bases, and 14 bases lay between the germline ends. In germline, CDR1 is SQVTM, CDR2 ANQGSEA. DNA of the CDR3: TGCAGCGTTGAATCGTCGCGAGAGGGGACCCAGTACTTC. It encodes CSVESSREGTQYF.

This clone was counted ten times or more. For the CDR3, the DNA is TGTGCCAGCAGCTTAGGTCCCAGGGCTAACTATGGCTACACCTTC. Encoded protein: CASSLGPRANYGYTF. The gene calls are TRBV13 and TRBJ1-2; D is possibly TRBD1 (5 bases). Germline loops: CDR1 PRHDT, CDR2 FYEKMQ (reference sequence). The length of the CDR3 is 15 residues. Trimming left V 0 bases short and J 0 bases short, with 8 bases between.

This clone was observed at least ten times. V gene TRBV6-1 combines with J gene TRBJ1-1; 10 bases match TRBD1. CDR3 size: 15 residues. CDR1 is MNHNS, CDR2 SASEGT, per germline. The trim removed 6 bases at V and 5 bases at J, leaving 9 bases unmatched. The CDR3: CASRPGRTGGTEAFF. CDR3 in DNA: TGTGCCAGCAGGCCTGGGAGGACAGGGGGTACTGAAGCTTTCTTT.

Ten or more counts support this clone. V usage is TRBV5-1 and J usage is TRBJ1-5; TRBD1 might be the D (6 bases). With 0 bases removed from V and 2 bases from J, the gap between germline ends came to 12 bases. The CDR3 totals 16 residues. Germline V gene sequence: CDR1 SGHRS, CDR2 YFSETQ. In DNA, the CDR3 is TGCGCCAGCAGCTTGGGTTTAGCAGGGGGCAATCAGCCCCAGCATTTT. Its protein is CASSLGLAGGNQPQHF.

The rearrangement uses TRBV6-6 and TRBJ2-3, with 8 positions matching TRBD2. Trimming took 7 bases from V and 1 from J; bases not matched to a gene: 10. Germline lookup yields CDR1 MNHNY and CDR2 SVGAGI (reference sequence). The CDR3 has 16 residues. The CDR3 loop reads CASTLQLAGGTDTQYF. Here the CDR3 DNA reads TGTGCCAGCACCTTACAGCTAGCGGGCGGCACAGATACGCAGTATTTT.

V and J are TRBV5-4 and TRBJ2-5, with 7 nucleotides matching TRBD1. The CDR3 contains 17 residues. Looked up from germline, CDR1 is SGHNT and CDR2 is YYREEE (reference sequence). Trimming at V came to 4 bases and at J to 5 bases, leaving 17 bases not matched to a gene. The CDR3 reads CASSKRTGDFLTETQYF. The CDR3 DNA reads as TGTGCCAGCAGCAAAAGGACAGGCGATTTTCTGACGGAGACCCAGTACTTC.

This clone was observed many times. CDR3 bases: TGTGCCAGCAGCCCCGAGGGGAGTAGGGCCCAGCATTTT. Translation: CASSPEGSRAQHF. The rearrangement joins TRBV7-2 to TRBJ1-5; tentatively, D is TRBD1 (5 bases). The CDR3 extends over 13 amino acids. V was trimmed by 5 bases and J by 11 bases, leaving 16 bases between them. Germline values: CDR1 SGHTA, CDR2 FQGNSA. The full variable domain, with the rest looked up from reference TRBV7-2 and TRBJ1-5, is GAGVSQSPSNKVTEKGKDVELRCDPISGHTALYWYRQSLGQGLEFLIYFQGNSAPDKSGLPSDRFSAERTGGSVSTLTIQRTQQEDSAVYLCASSPEGSRAQHFGDGTRLSIL.

This clone turned up a few times. This sequence joins TRBV9 and TRBJ1-2; no clear D. Trimming pared 0 bases from V and 4 bases from J, leaving 10 bases between. The CDR3 is 14 amino acids. From germline, CDR1 is SGDLS and CDR2 YYNGEE. The CDR3 DNA follows: TGTGCCAGCAGCGTAGGGAGCGGATCCTATGGCTACACCTTC. It translates to CASSVGSGSYGYTF.

The table lists this clone with a few counts. The gene calls are TRBV28 and TRBJ1-2, with D uncertain. Trimming stripped 8 bases from V and 5 bases from J, with 9 bases between. CDR1 and CDR2 (germline): MDHEN, SYDVKM. The CDR3 has 11 residues. CDR3 nucleotides: TGTGCCAGCCGCCAACGGTATGGCTACACCTTC. Encoded protein: CASRQRYGYTF.

This clone appeared many times. The rearrangement links TRBV2 to TRBJ2-7, with no clear D. Germline CDR1 reads SNHLY; CDR2 reads FYNNEI. CDR3 size: 13 residues. The ends were cut back, 3 bases at V and 0 bases at J, with 6 bases in the middle. In nucleotides, the CDR3 is TGTGCCAGCAGTGACTCGTTCTCCTACGAGCAGTACTTC. Translating it yields CASSDSFSYEQYF.

V and J are TRBV7-3 and TRBJ2-5; 7 nucleotides match TRBD2. The V segment lost 5 bases and the J segment 5 bases; nucleotides outside the gene matches: 8. The CDR3 runs 14 residues. Germline values: CDR1 SGHTA, CDR2 FQGTGA. Here the CDR3 DNA reads TGTGCCAGCAGCCCTAGTAATAGCGGGGAGACCCAGTACTTC. Translated: CASSPSNSGETQYF. The whole variable domain, filled in from reference TRBV7-3 and TRBJ2-5, reads GAGVSQTPSNKVTEKGKYVELRCDPISGHTALYWYRQSLGQGPEFLIYFQGTGAADDSGLPNDRFFAVRPEGSVSTLKIQRTERGDSAVYLCASSPSNSGETQYFGPGTRLLVL.

The rearrangement joins TRBV29-1 to TRBJ2-3; 7 bases map to TRBD1. This CDR3 has 14 residues. Trimming cost V 6 bases and J 2 bases; bases outside gene matches: 8. CDR1 is SQVTM and CDR2 is ANQGSEA in the germline V gene. CDR3: CSVGQASVTDTQYF. CDR3 bases: TGCAGCGTAGGACAGGCTTCCGTCACAGATACGCAGTATTTT.

This clone was counted at least ten times. The chain employs TRBV12-3 or TRBV12-4 and TRBJ1-1; the match to TRBD1 covers 11 bases. V lost 5 bases and J lost 5; bases outside the gene matches: 7. The CDR3 loop spans 15 amino acids. CDR3 region: CASSRPGQGATEAFF. CDR3 in DNA: TGTGCCAGCAGTAGACCCGGACAGGGGGCAACTGAAGCTTTCTTT.

This clone was recorded at least ten times. The chain uses TRBV19 and TRBJ2-2; 8 nucleotides match TRBD2. V trimming: 6 bases; J trimming: 6 bases; junction bases outside the gene matches: 6. The CDR3 extends over 14 amino acids. The germline V gene encodes CDR1 LNHDA and CDR2 SQIVND (reference sequence). The CDR3 here is CASRPGGHAGELFF. The CDR3 DNA sequence: TGTGCCAGTAGGCCGGGGGGGCATGCCGGGGAGCTGTTTTTT.

This clone was observed many times. The rearrangement joins TRBV4-2 to TRBJ1-1; D call uncertain. The CDR3 runs to 17 residues. Between the trimmed V and J ends, which lost 0 bases and 1 base, there was a span of 15 bases. The germline V gene encodes CDR1 LGHNA and CDR2 YNFKEQ. The DNA for the CDR3 is TGTGCCAGCAGCCAAGAGACTCGGTCTGTTGGGAACACTGAAGCTTTCTTT. Translation: CASSQETRSVGNTEAFF.

This clone was detected ten times or more. The chain recombines TRBV4-1 with TRBJ1-5; 9 nucleotides match TRBD1. The CDR3 is 15 amino acids. Germline CDR1 and CDR2: MGHRA and YSYEKL. Germline trimming cut 4 bases from V and 9 bases from J; bases unmatched to any gene: 10. Here the CDR3 reads CASSLQQGAQGPQHF. In DNA form, the CDR3 reads TGCGCCAGCAGCCTGCAACAGGGGGCACAGGGGCCCCAGCATTTT.

This clone has a handful of counts. The chain has TRBV24-1 and TRBJ1-5; D remains ambiguous. This CDR3 is 12 amino acids long. Germline V lookup: CDR1 KGHDR, CDR2 SFDVKD. Trimming shortened V by 4 bases and J by 9 bases, and 9 bases separated the two germline ends. CDR3 region: CATSDADSPQHF. The CDR3 nucleotides are TGTGCCACCAGTGACGCCGACTCGCCCCAGCATTTT.

This clone appeared many times. V gene TRBV27 combines with J gene TRBJ2-1; TRBD1 might be the D (5 bases). V was trimmed by 7 bases and J by 6 bases, leaving 16 bases between them. Looked up from germline, CDR1 is MNHEY and CDR2 is SMNVEV (reference sequence). This CDR3 contains 14 residues. CDR3 coding DNA: TGTGCCAGCATTCCCAGGGCGTTGGGCAATGAGCAGTTCTTC. Translated, it gives CASIPRALGNEQFF.

This clone occurred many times. The chain couples TRBV7-2 to TRBJ1-6, with D possibly TRBD1 on 6 matching bases. V lost 3 bases and J 6 bases, leaving 12 bases between the germline ends. Germline lookup yields CDR1 SGHTA and CDR2 FQGNSA. The CDR3 consists of 15 residues. The CDR3 DNA reads as TGTGCCAGCAGCTTTCAGGGGTCATCTAATTCACCCCTCCACTTT. Protein: CASSFQGSSNSPLHF.